The 13 T cell receptor beta chains presented below share a single source sample, sequenced in a study of OX40 agonist ivuxolimab in advanced cancers. The table came from immunoSEQ multiplex PCR; TCRdb's copy has only in-frame clones and leaves some out. The sample shows 65,000 to 75,000 clones, around 88% of them seen only once. Here the sequenced sample was CD4+ or CD8+ T cells sorted from blood, taken in a trial of the OX40 agonist ivuxolimab. The source of these receptors is an adult with an advanced solid tumor such as melanoma, head and neck, liver or kidney cancer.

This chain links TRBV18 with TRBJ1-1; possibly TRBD1 for D (5 bases). Per the germline V gene, CDR1 is KGHSH and CDR2 is LQKENI. CDR3 length equals 16 residues. V dropped 1 base and J dropped 0 bases, with 12 bases sitting between them. For the CDR3, the DNA is TGTGCCAGCTCACCACTGAGGCGGGGGATGAACACTGAAGCTTTCTTT. Translated, it gives CASSPLRRGMNTEAFF.

The chain is built from TRBV4-2 and TRBJ2-1; 9 bases map to TRBD2. CDR1 is LGHNA and CDR2 is YNFKEQ in the germline V gene. V shed 1 base, J shed 5 bases, and the junction held 3 bases outside the gene matches. The CDR3 runs 15 residues. In nucleotides, the CDR3 is TGTGCCAGCAGCCAAGTCGCTAGCGGGGACAATGAGCAGTTCTTC. Translation gives CASSQVASGDNEQFF.

The chain has TRBV18 and TRBJ1-1; perhaps TRBD1 as D (6 bases). Germline CDR1 KGHSH, CDR2 LQKENI. V lost 3 bases, J lost 10 bases, and 18 bases lay in between. The CDR3 contains 14 residues. This chain's CDR3 is CASSPSGTNGIAFF. The CDR3 DNA reads as TGTGCCAGCTCACCGTCCGGGACAAATGGAATAGCTTTCTTT. Filled out from reference TRBV18 and TRBJ1-1, the complete variable domain reads NAGVMQNPRHLVRRRGQEARLRCSPMKGHSHVYWYRQLPEEGLKFMVYLQKENIIDESGMPKERFSAEFPKEGPSILRIQQVVRGDSAAYFCASSPSGTNGIAFFGQGTRLTVV.

The chain couples TRBV7-8 to TRBJ2-5; no definite D call. Per germline, CDR1 SGHVS and CDR2 FQNEAQ. The CDR3 is 15 amino acids. V lost 1 base, J lost 0 bases, and 9 bases lay in between. The CDR3 DNA reads TGTGCCAGCAGCTTAGGGTTTGAGTACCAAGAGACCCAGTACTTC. It encodes CASSLGFEYQETQYF.

The rearrangement joins TRBV5-1 to TRBJ2-1; unclear D gene. Germline assignment: CDR1 SGHRS and CDR2 YFSETQ. V was shortened by 0 bases and J by 0 bases, with 7 bases between the two germline ends. This CDR3 is 15 amino acids long. CDR3 nucleotide sequence: TGCGCCAGCAGCTTGGCGGGTGACTCCTACAATGAGCAGTTCTTC. Translated, it gives CASSLAGDSYNEQFF.

The chain joins TRBV7-2 to TRBJ2-2; unclear D gene. V lost 6 bases and J 1 base, leaving 12 bases between the germline ends. Germline CDR1 reads SGHTA; CDR2 reads FQGNSA. This CDR3 contains 15 residues. The CDR3 nucleotides read TGTGCCAGCAGTACGCAAAGAGGGAACACCGGGGAGCTGTTTTTT. It specifies CASSTQRGNTGELFF.

The chain recombines TRBV7-9 with TRBJ1-2; TRBD1 might be the D (6 bases). The CDR3 is 17 amino acids. V was shortened by 5 bases and J by 2 bases, with 21 bases between the two germline ends. Germline V gene sequence: CDR1 SEHNR, CDR2 FQNEAQ (reference sequence). The CDR3 sequence: CASSPTPGQSLNYGYTF. The CDR3 DNA reads as TGTGCCAGCAGCCCGACACCGGGACAAAGTTTAAACTATGGCTACACCTTC.

The chain combines TRBV7-9 with TRBJ1-4; D remains ambiguous. Germline lookup yields CDR1 SEHNR and CDR2 FQNEAQ (reference sequence). Trimming shortened V by 2 bases and J by 2 bases, and 18 bases separated the two germline ends. This CDR3 is built from 18 residues. Here the CDR3 DNA reads TGTGCCAGCAGCTTAAGTCGACTAGCGGGTCGGACTAATGAAAAACTGTTTTTT. This codes for CASSLSRLAGRTNEKLFF. The full variable domain, its missing parts supplied by reference TRBV7-9 and TRBJ1-4, is DTGVSQNPRHKITKRGQNVTFRCDPISEHNRLYWYRQTLGQGPEFLTYFQNEAQLEKSRLLSDRFSAERPKGSFSTLEIQRTEQGDSAMYLCASSLSRLAGRTNEKLFFGSGTQLSVL.

The chain uses TRBV1 and TRBJ1-5; the D call of TRBD1 is as the table states it, not checked on the DNA. TRBV1 is a pseudogene segment. The CDR3 runs to 13 residues. In nucleotides, the CDR3 is TGCACCAGTAGGACAGGGTGGCATCAGCCCCAGCATTTT. It encodes CTSRTGWHQPQHF.

This sequence joins TRBV5-1 and TRBJ2-2; 8 bases map to TRBD1. V was clipped by 4 bases and J by 2 bases; unmatched bases: 7. The CDR3 contains 16 residues. Germline CDR1 SGHRS, CDR2 YFSETQ. CDR3 in amino acids: CASSTWTGTNTGELFF. The CDR3 region has the DNA TGCGCCAGCAGCACGTGGACAGGGACAAACACCGGGGAGCTGTTTTTT.

This clone was found a few times. V and J are TRBV5-6 and TRBJ1-5, with D possibly TRBD1 on 5 matching bases. V shed 2 bases and J shed 0 bases, with 12 bases lying between them. The CDR3 totals 16 residues. Germline CDR1 is SGHDT and CDR2 is YYEEEE. CDR3 in amino acids: CASSLDGGNSNQPQHF. The CDR3 DNA reads as TGTGCCAGCAGCTTAGATGGGGGGAATAGCAATCAGCCCCAGCATTTT. Based on the CDR3 plus reference TRBV5-6 and TRBJ1-5, the full variable domain is DAGVTQSPTHLIKTRGQQVTLRCSPKSGHDTVSWYQQALGQGPQFIFQYYEEEERQRGNFPDRFSGHQFPNYSSELNVNALLLGDSALYLCASSLDGGNSNQPQHFGDGTRLSIL.

This chain links TRBV2 with TRBJ2-5; D is uncertain. In germline, CDR1 is SNHLY, CDR2 FYNNEI. V shed 6 bases and J shed 5 bases, with 10 bases lying between them. CDR3 size: 12 residues. CDR3 sequence: CASSLGRETQYF. In nucleotides, the CDR3 is TGTGCCAGCAGCCTGGGCCGGGAGACCCAGTACTTC.

The chain uses TRBV19 and TRBJ1-5; a weak D match, TRBD1 (5 bases). CDR3 size: 15 residues. In germline, CDR1 is LNHDA, CDR2 SQIVND (reference sequence). Deletions cut 5 bases from V and 2 bases from J, with 13 bases between. CDR3 DNA sequence: TGTGCCAGTAGTCTATGGGGGGATCGCAATCAGCCCCAGCATTTT. Translation: CASSLWGDRNQPQHF.